Listed here is a single TCR beta chain. This entry is derived from a study of blood T cell repertoires in COVID-19. Across the study: There were acute and convalescent COVID-19 samples, and they came from the United States, Italy and Spain. PBMCs, B-cell-depleted T cells, or T cells were the source of the cDNA or gDNA that made up the material.

Within 2 weeks before study entry, exposed participants met a COVID-19 case. Only in-frame clones appear in the TCRdb table, and some are missing; sequencing was by immunoSEQ multiplex PCR. The sample yields around 400,000 clones, 91% seen once. The CDR3 spans 17 residues. V dropped 0 bases and J dropped 2 bases, with 15 bases sitting between them. CDR1 is SGDLS, CDR2 YYNGEE, per germline. Sample: PBMCs or T cells enriched from blood (not recorded which). V and J are TRBV9 and TRBJ2-4; D is perhaps TRBD2 (6 bases). The sequence came from a middle-aged woman who had been exposed to COVID-19. The CDR3 nucleotides are TGTGCCAGCAGCGTAGACGGGCCCGGCGGGACCAAAAACATTCAGTACTTC. It is translated as CASSVDGPGGTKNIQYF.